This entry lists 31 T cell receptor beta chains sequenced from one sample in a study of breast tumors, draining lymph nodes, adjacent tissues. MiXCR, applied by TCRdb to the multiplex PCR reads, yields one record per CDR3 protein. Here the sample spans fewer than 200,000 distinct CDR3 sequences, roughly 30% being singletons. The lymph nodes were axillary draining lymph nodes from breast cancer patients. Specimen: axillary lymph node tissue. These receptors were obtained from a female donor with breast cancer. Some clones in this sample may be carry-over from other donors' samples.

At least ten counts were recorded for this clonotype. The rearrangement joins TRBV12-3 or TRBV12-4 to TRBJ2-7, with 7 bases identical to TRBD2. The V and J ends lost 3 bases and 7 bases, in that order; junction bases with no gene match: 3. The CDR3 length is 12 residues. The CDR3 reads CASSLGGFEQYF. CDR3 bases: TGTGCCAGCAGTTTGGGAGGGTTTGAGCAGTACTTC.

This clonotype was seen only a few times. It may be a read error: a sequence one base away is much more abundant. The rearrangement uses TRBV12-5 and TRBJ2-3; D is undetermined. This CDR3 contains 15 residues. V gave up 4 bases and J gave up 4 bases, with 15 bases separating them. Germline assignment: CDR1 LGHNT and CDR2 FRNRAP. The CDR3 DNA reads as TGTGCTAGTGGTTCGGTAGGCCCCATGGCAGATACGCAGTATTTT. As protein: CASGSVGPMADTQYF.

A remark on this clonotype: A much more abundant neighbour one base away suggests this may be a read error. The chain combines TRBV7-9 with TRBJ1-3, with D possibly matching TRBD1 (5 bases). The CDR3 loop spans 17 amino acids. The germline V gene encodes CDR1 SEHNR and CDR2 FQNEAQ (reference sequence). The CDR3 DNA sequence: TGTGCCAGCAGCTCCAACTCGGGGGTTTCAGCTGGAAACCCCATATATTTT. It is translated as CASSSNSGVSAGNPIYF.

Comments on this clonotype: A single base separates this from a much larger clone, so it may be a read error. The chain uses TRBV12-3 or TRBV12-4 and TRBJ1-3; 7 positions match TRBD1. V shed 3 bases and J 7 bases; nucleotides not matched to a gene: 3. This CDR3 region has 13 residues. The DNA of the CDR3 is TGTGCCAGCAGTTTCGAACAGGGGAACACCATATATTTT. This encodes CASSFEQGNTIYF.

This clonotype was detected only a few times. This could be a read error, since a much larger clone is one nucleotide away. The missing conserved phenylalanine or tryptophan at the end of this CDR3 makes a read error likely. The V gene is TRBV7-9, the J gene TRBJ2-7; D is perhaps TRBD1 (7 bases). Trimming pared 5 bases from V and 3 bases from J, leaving 14 bases between. This CDR3 has 14 amino acids. Per germline, CDR1 SEHNR and CDR2 FQNEAQ (reference sequence). CDR3 nucleotide sequence: TGTGCCAGCAGCGCAGGGGGGAACCACTACGAGCAGTACCTC. It translates to CASSAGGNHYEQYL.

Many counts were recorded for this clonotype. The chain is built from TRBV6-5 and TRBJ1-6; tentative D call: TRBD1 (5 bases). Germline V gene sequence: CDR1 MNHEY, CDR2 SVGAGI. The CDR3 runs 16 residues. Deletions cut 0 bases from V and 6 bases from J, with 12 bases between. CDR3 nucleotides: TGTGCCAGCAGTTACTCACCTCAGGGTGTTAATTCACCCCTCCACTTT. Translated, it gives CASSYSPQGVNSPLHF.

As concerns this clonotype: At one boundary the junction diverges from the germline segment, which might be a read error. The genes are TRBV6-4 and TRBJ2-1; TRBD2 might be the D (5 bases). The CDR3 length is 15 residues. CDR1 is MRHNA, CDR2 SNTAGT, per germline. The CDR3 here is CASSGTQSSYSEQFF. For the CDR3, the DNA is TGTGCCAGCAGTGGGACTCAGAGCTCCTACAGTGAGCAGTTCTTC.

This clonotype was recorded many times. The V gene is TRBV20-1, the J gene TRBJ1-5, with 8 bases fitting TRBD1. The CDR3 extends over 14 amino acids. V dropped 3 bases and J dropped 6; count of bases not matched to a gene: 7. Germline CDR1 DFQATT, CDR2 SNEGSKA (reference sequence). DNA for the CDR3: TGCAGTGCTAGGTCCGGACAGGGTATTCAGCCCCAGCATTTT. As protein: CSARSGQGIQPQHF.

Many counts were recorded for this clonotype. The V gene is TRBV12-5, the J gene TRBJ2-1, with D hard to call. The ends were cut back, 5 bases at V and 4 bases at J, with 12 bases in the middle. The CDR3 sequence is 14 residues long. The germline CDR1 and CDR2 sequences are LGHNT and FRNRAP. The CDR3 region is CASGLSDGYNEQFF. CDR3 DNA: TGTGCTAGTGGTCTCTCGGACGGATACAATGAGCAGTTCTTC.

The rearrangement joins TRBV12-3 or TRBV12-4 to TRBJ2-5; 11 bases agree with TRBD2. The CDR3 loop spans 15 amino acids. V shed 2 bases, J shed 2 bases, and the junction held 1 base outside the gene matches. CDR3 amino acids: CASSLSSGGQETQYF. The CDR3 DNA follows: TGTGCCAGCAGTTTATCTAGCGGGGGGCAAGAGACCCAGTACTTC.

This clonotype was observed once. Here the CDR3 DNA reads TGTGCCAGCAGCTTGGGACTAGCGGGAGAGACCCAGCATTTT. Translating it yields CASSLGLAGETQHF. This sequence joins TRBV5-8 and TRBJ1-5, with unresolved D. V lost 0 bases, J lost 11 bases, and 15 bases lay in between. The CDR3 loop spans 14 amino acids. The germline CDR1 and CDR2 sequences are SGHTS and YDEGEE.

The rearrangement joins TRBV12-3 or TRBV12-4 to TRBJ2-6, with TRBD2 matching 13 bases. V shed 6 bases, J shed 4 bases, and the junction held 15 bases outside the gene matches. The CDR3 is 20 residues long. This chain's CDR3 is CASRPNLGLAGDGGANVLTF. Here the CDR3 DNA reads TGTGCCAGCAGGCCTAACTTAGGACTAGCGGGAGACGGGGGGGCCAACGTCCTGACTTTC.

This rearrangement joins TRBV7-9 to TRBJ2-1, with a tentative D call TRBD2 (5 bases). Trimming left V 4 bases short and J 7 bases short, with 20 bases between. The germline V gene has CDR1 SEHNR and CDR2 FQNEAQ (reference sequence). This CDR3 region has 16 residues. CDR3 DNA sequence: TGTGCCAGCAGCTCCCTGGACGGGGTCTTAGGAAATGAGCAGTTCTTC. Translating gives CASSSLDGVLGNEQFF. The full variable domain, completed using reference TRBV7-9 and TRBJ2-1, is DTGVSQNPRHKITKRGQNVTFRCDPISEHNRLYWYRQTLGQGPEFLTYFQNEAQLEKSRLLSDRFSAERPKGSFSTLEIQRTEQGDSAMYLCASSSLDGVLGNEQFFGPGTRLTVL.

With respect to this clonotype: A read error may produce the germline difference seen at one junction end. The J gene is TRBJ1-6, the V gene TRBV6-5, with a possible D match to TRBD1 (5 bases). The CDR3 consists of 19 residues. Germline lookup yields CDR1 MNHEY and CDR2 SVGAGI. The CDR3 protein is CASTPETSGGGSYNSPLHF. CDR3 DNA: TGTGCCAGCACCCCGGAAACGTCGGGGGGAGGCTCCTATAATTCGCCCCTCCACTTT.

Concerning this clonotype: One end of the junction does not line up with germline, which may come from a read error. This rearrangement joins TRBV10-3 to TRBJ1-6; D may be TRBD1 (6 bases). CDR1 is ENHRY, CDR2 SYGVKD, per germline. The CDR3 loop spans 12 amino acids. In DNA, the CDR3 is TGTGCCCCCTGCTCAGGGGATTCACCCCTTCACTTT. It translates to CAPCSGDSPLHF.

Worth noting for this clonotype: A much larger clone differs by one base, so this may be a read error. The J gene is TRBJ1-6, the V gene TRBV9; a possible D gene is TRBD1 (5 bases). The CDR3 extends over 15 amino acids. The germline gives CDR1 SGDLS, CDR2 YYNGEE. The CDR3 protein is CASSVRAGRNSPPHF. The CDR3 bases are TGTGCCAGCAGCGTACGGGCAGGGAGAAATTCACCCCCCCACTTT. Variable domain in full (rest from reference TRBV9 and TRBJ1-6): DSGVTQTPKHLITATGQRVTLRCSPRSGDLSVYWYQQSLDQGLQFLIQYYNGEERAKGNILERFSAQQFPDLHSELNLSSLELGDSALYFCASSVRAGRNSPPHFGNGTRLTVT.

The chain employs TRBV6-6 and TRBJ1-4; TRBD1 is a possible D gene (6 bases). CDR1 is MNHNY and CDR2 is SVGAGI in the germline V gene (reference sequence). The CDR3 length is 14 residues. V lost 5 bases to trimming and J lost 10 bases, with 17 bases between them. CDR3 loop: CASSGTRGQGKLFF. DNA of the CDR3: TGTGCCAGCAGTGGTACCCGGGGGCAAGGAAAACTGTTTTTT.

This clonotype was seen a few times. The chain combines TRBV3-1 with TRBJ2-7; TRBD2 aligns across 9 bases. The V gene's germline CDR1 is LGHDT and CDR2 YNNKEL (reference sequence). The CDR3 runs to 15 residues. V shed 4 bases, J shed 1 base, and the junction held 5 bases outside the gene matches. CDR3 coding DNA: TGTGCCAGCAGCCCTAGCGGGGAAGGATCCTACGAGCAGTACTTC. Residues: CASSPSGEGSYEQYF.

This clonotype was counted ten times or more. The J gene is TRBJ1-4, the V gene TRBV27; D gene ambiguous. The CDR3 length is 12 residues. Trimming stripped 6 bases from V and 10 bases from J, with 12 bases between. Germline CDR1 reads MNHEY; CDR2 reads SMNVEV (reference sequence). The CDR3 DNA reads as TGTGCCAGCAGCCCGGAGGGCGGAAAACTGTTTTTT. It translates to CASSPEGGKLFF.

This clonotype was counted ten times or more. The chain carries TRBV12-3 or TRBV12-4 and TRBJ2-1; D is perhaps TRBD1 (6 bases). V shed 1 base and J shed 9 bases, with 16 bases lying between them. This CDR3 is 15 amino acids long. The CDR3 loop is CASSLGFYLGGEQFF. The CDR3 DNA follows: TGTGCCAGCAGTTTAGGGTTCTACCTAGGGGGTGAGCAGTTCTTC.

This clonotype was recorded many times. The V and J genes are TRBV9 and TRBJ1-3; D not certain. The CDR3 loop spans 12 amino acids. With 7 bases removed from V and 0 bases from J, the gap between germline ends came to 5 bases. The germline CDR1 and CDR2 sequences are SGDLS and YYNGEE. This chain's CDR3 is CASGLSGNTIYF. CDR3 nucleotides: TGTGCCAGCGGGCTCTCTGGAAACACCATATATTTT.

The sample holds many counts of this clonotype. The V gene is TRBV7-8, the J gene TRBJ2-6; D may be TRBD1 or TRBD2 (5 bases each). Trimming left V 5 bases short and J 0 bases short, with 11 bases between. The CDR3 is made up of 16 amino acids. Germline V gives CDR1 SGHVS, CDR2 FQNEAQ. The CDR3 is CASSRLGTSGANVLTF. In DNA form, the CDR3 reads TGTGCCAGCAGCCGGTTAGGGACCTCTGGGGCCAACGTCCTGACTTTC.

With regard to this clonotype: Since a much larger clone is just one base distant, this may be a read error. It is likely a read error, because the conserved phenylalanine at the end of the CDR3 is missing. The rearrangement joins TRBV7-9 to TRBJ2-5; 10 bases line up with TRBD1. CDR3 length equals 14 residues. Trimming removed 3 bases from V and 3 bases from J; junction bases left unmatched: 1. Germline lookup yields CDR1 SEHNR and CDR2 FQNEAQ (reference sequence). CDR3 loop: CASSLTGGKETQYL. For the CDR3, the DNA is TGTGCCAGCAGCTTGACAGGGGGCAAAGAGACCCAGTACCTC.

Ten or more counts support this clonotype. The chain combines TRBV4-1 with TRBJ2-7; D ambiguous. The CDR3 extends over 13 amino acids. Germline CDR1 MGHRA, CDR2 YSYEKL. V gave up 1 base and J gave up 4 bases, with 8 bases separating them. The CDR3 DNA sequence: TGCGCCAGCAGCCAAGTAACCAATTACGAGCAGTACTTC. Translated, it gives CASSQVTNYEQYF.

This clonotype was picked up a small number of times. A clone one base away is much larger, so this may be a read error. The gene calls are TRBV7-7 and TRBJ2-7; TRBD2 matches 12 bases. CDR1 and CDR2 (germline): SSHAT, FNYEAQ (reference sequence). The CDR3 length is 18 residues. The CDR3 nucleotides are TGTGCTAGCAGCCTTTATCCCGGGACTAGCGGGCAGGCCCACGAGCAGTACTTC. Translating it yields CASSLYPGTSGQAHEQYF.

This clonotype was counted many times. This chain uses TRBV6-1 with TRBJ1-2; D may be TRBD1 (6 bases). Trimming removed 0 bases at V and 2 bases at J, with 10 bases between. Germline CDR1 reads MNHNS; CDR2 reads SASEGT. This CDR3 contains 15 residues. CDR3 sequence: CASSEAQGRNYGYTF. DNA for the CDR3: TGTGCCAGCAGTGAAGCACAGGGACGCAACTATGGCTACACCTTC.

This clonotype was seen repeatedly, ten times or more. The chain joins TRBV7-3 to TRBJ1-2, with D possibly being TRBD1 (5 bases). CDR1 SGHTA and CDR2 FQGTGA come from the germline V gene. The CDR3 has 13 residues. Trimming removed 3 bases from V and 6 bases from J, with 11 bases in between. The CDR3 protein is CASSFLLGDGYTF. The CDR3 DNA is TGTGCCAGCAGCTTTTTGTTGGGGGATGGCTACACCTTC.

This clonotype was detected ten times or more. The rearrangement uses TRBV19 and TRBJ1-5, with D possibly being TRBD1 (6 bases). The length of the CDR3 is 15 residues. Trimming removed 7 bases from V and 3 bases from J, with 16 bases in between. Germline CDR1 is LNHDA and CDR2 is SQIVND (reference sequence). CDR3 DNA: TGTGCCAGTACGTGGACCGGACAGAACAATCAGCCCCAGCATTTT. It yields the protein CASTWTGQNNQPQHF.

The gene calls are TRBV20-1 and TRBJ1-4; D remains unclear. V lost 6 bases, J lost 5 bases, and 25 bases lay in between. The CDR3 contains 17 residues. Germline CDR1 is DFQATT and CDR2 is SNEGSKA (reference sequence). The CDR3 spells CSAGYFRTPYENEKLFF. In DNA form, the CDR3 reads TGCAGTGCGGGCTACTTCAGGACCCCCTACGAGAATGAAAAACTGTTTTTT.

In its sample, this clonotype was seen many times. The CDR3 spells CASSLSGQSGQPQHF. The CDR3 coding sequence is TGTGCCAGCAGCTTATCAGGGCAGTCTGGCCAGCCCCAGCATTTT. The V call is TRBV7-8, the J call TRBJ1-5, with D tentatively TRBD1 (5 bases). Germline V gene sequence: CDR1 SGHVS, CDR2 FQNEAQ. V was trimmed by 2 bases and J by 7 bases, leaving 15 bases between them. The CDR3 is made up of 15 amino acids.

At least ten counts were recorded for this clonotype. The chain links TRBV6-5 to TRBJ2-7, with TRBD2 matching over 8 bases. CDR3 length: 13 residues. Germline V gene data show CDR1 as MNHEY and CDR2 as SVGAGI. The J segment lost 6 bases and the V segment lost 5 bases, leaving 6 bases of the junction unmatched. CDR3 sequence: CASSLPLAGEQYF. The CDR3 DNA reads TGTGCCAGCAGTCTTCCGCTAGCGGGCGAGCAGTACTTC.